The 16 T cell receptor beta chains below were found in one sample sequenced in a study of T cell repertoires in cytomegalovirus infection. TCRdb re-called the reads with MiXCR, one entry per CDR3 protein. Here the sample spans about 180,000 distinct CDR3 sequences, under 15% being singletons. The sequencing sample was made of PBMCs. The source of these receptors is a human donor in good health (CMV status not recorded). Some clones in this sample may be carry-over from other donors' samples.

The chain combines TRBV28 with TRBJ2-2, with 7 bases fitting TRBD2. The ends lost 4 bases at V and 4 bases at J; junction bases unmatched: 12. The CDR3 contains 17 residues. CDR1 is MDHEN and CDR2 is SYDVKM in the germline V gene. CDR3 in amino acids: CASSSVGTKKGTGELFF. DNA of the CDR3: TGTGCCAGCAGTTCCGTCGGGACTAAAAAGGGCACCGGGGAGCTGTTTTTT.

This clonotype was counted at least ten times. This sequence joins TRBV7-2 and TRBJ1-2; D is ambiguous. Trimming took off 5 bases at V and 8 bases at J, with 12 bases between the two ends. Germline loops: CDR1 SGHTA, CDR2 FQGNSA. The CDR3 consists of 12 residues. CDR3 in amino acids: CASSPRSHGYTF. Here the CDR3 DNA reads TGTGCCAGCAGCCCCCGGAGTCACGGCTACACCTTC.

This clonotype has a count of ten or more. This sequence joins TRBV11-2 and TRBJ1-2, with D possibly TRBD1 on 6 matching bases. The CDR3 loop spans 15 amino acids. In germline, CDR1 is SGHAT, CDR2 FQNNGV. Trimming cost V 5 bases and J 2 bases, with 15 bases left between them. CDR3 amino acids: CASSRPGQQNYGYTF. The CDR3 DNA reads as TGTGCCAGCAGCCGTCCGGGACAACAAAACTATGGCTACACCTTC.

This clonotype appeared a few times. J is TRBJ2-2 and V is TRBV6-1; 9 nucleotides align to TRBD1. Germline V gene data show CDR1 as MNHNS and CDR2 as SASEGT. V shed 6 bases, J shed 7 bases, and the junction held 12 bases outside the gene matches. This CDR3 is 16 amino acids long. CDR3 sequence reads: CASRPDRGSGVGELFF. DNA of the CDR3: TGTGCCAGCAGACCGGACAGGGGCTCGGGTGTCGGGGAGCTGTTTTTT.

A few counts support this clonotype. This sequence joins TRBV29-1 and TRBJ2-1; D gene ambiguous. The CDR3 is made up of 12 amino acids. Looked up from germline, CDR1 is SQVTM and CDR2 is ANQGSEA. V lost 4 bases, J lost 9 bases, and 13 bases lay in between. DNA of the CDR3: TGCAGCGTTGTCGGGTCTTATGGTGAGCAGTTCTTC. Residues: CSVVGSYGEQFF.

In its sample, this clonotype was seen many times. The V gene is TRBV24-1, the J gene TRBJ2-1; TRBD2 matches at 9 bases. Germline lookup yields CDR1 KGHDR and CDR2 SFDVKD. This CDR3 is 13 amino acids long. Losses at the gene ends were 4 bases for V and 13 bases for J; bases not matched to a gene: 7. The CDR3 loop reads CATSDSLTSGQFF. DNA for the CDR3: TGTGCCACCAGTGACTCCCTGACTAGCGGACAGTTCTTC.

This clonotype was counted ten times or more. The V gene is TRBV5-6, the J gene TRBJ2-1, with 8 bases lining up with TRBD2. This CDR3 comprises 16 residues. V trimming: 3 bases; J trimming: 3 bases; junction bases outside the gene matches: 8. Germline values: CDR1 SGHDT, CDR2 YYEEEE. The CDR3 is CASSWGHRGGYNEQFF. CDR3 DNA sequence: TGTGCCAGCAGCTGGGGGCACCGGGGGGGCTACAATGAGCAGTTCTTC.

This clonotype was seen at least ten times. This chain connects TRBV14 to TRBJ2-7, with unresolved D. Germline V lookup: CDR1 SGHDN, CDR2 FVKESK. V was shortened by 2 bases and J by 0 bases, with 11 bases between the two germline ends. This CDR3 region has 15 residues. DNA of the CDR3: TGTGCCAGCAGCCAAAACACCGCTCGCTCCTACGAGCAGTACTTC. Amino acid sequence: CASSQNTARSYEQYF. The whole variable domain, remainder taken from reference TRBV14 and TRBJ2-7, is EAGVTQFPSHSVIEKGQTVTLRCDPISGHDNLYWYRRVMGKEIKFLLHFVKESKQDESGMPNNRFLAERTGGTYSTLKVQPAELEDSGVYFCASSQNTARSYEQYFGPGTRLTVT.

V usage is TRBV19 and J usage is TRBJ2-3; D remains ambiguous. Trimming took off 1 base at V and 2 bases at J, with 4 bases between the two ends. From germline, CDR1 is LNHDA and CDR2 SQIVND (reference sequence). The CDR3 spans 13 residues. CDR3 nucleotide sequence: TGTGCCAGTAGTATAGGCTTCACAGATACGCAGTATTTT. Translating gives CASSIGFTDTQYF. Full variable domain (rest looked up from reference TRBV19 and TRBJ2-3): DGGITQSPKYLFRKEGQNVTLSCEQNLNHDAMYWYRQDPGQGLRLIYYSQIVNDFQKGDIAEGYSVSREKKESFPLTVTSAQKNPTAFYLCASSIGFTDTQYFGPGTRLTVL.

This clonotype was seen a few times. This chain connects TRBV18 to TRBJ2-5; D call uncertain. V was cut by 2 bases and J by 4 bases, with 8 bases left in between. The CDR3 consists of 13 residues. CDR1 KGHSH and CDR2 LQKENI come from the germline V gene. CDR3 DNA: TGTGCCAGCTCACCATTAGGGATAGAGACCCAGTACTTC. It codes for CASSPLGIETQYF.

This clonotype showed up just a few times. The chain combines TRBV7-2 with TRBJ1-1; 8 nucleotides agree with TRBD1. The CDR3 runs 15 residues. CDR1 SGHTA and CDR2 FQGNSA come from the germline V gene. V gave up 5 bases and J gave up 3 bases; unmatched junction bases: 8. The CDR3 spells CASSLPGGADTEAFF. The CDR3 nucleotides are TGTGCCAGCAGCCTCCCAGGGGGCGCAGACACTGAAGCTTTCTTT.

This clonotype was detected ten times or more. This chain connects TRBV12-3 or TRBV12-4 to TRBJ2-7; D uncertain. Trimming removed 1 base from V and 2 bases from J, with 12 bases in between. This CDR3 region has 15 residues. CDR3 sequence: CASSLGTPQAYEQYF. For the CDR3, the DNA is TGTGCCAGCAGTTTAGGAACACCCCAGGCCTACGAGCAGTACTTC.

V and J are TRBV23-1 and TRBJ2-3; TRBD1 might be the D (6 bases). TRBV23-1 is identified as an open reading frame with a role that is uncertain. Trimming removed 2 bases from V and 1 base from J, with 22 bases in between. The CDR3 is made up of 19 amino acids. Here the CDR3 reads CASSQTPLRTVFRTDTQYF. In nucleotides, the CDR3 is TGCGCCAGCAGTCAAACCCCCCTAAGGACAGTCTTCCGCACAGATACGCAGTATTTT.

In the case of this clonotype: This may be a read error, as it is one base from a much larger clone. The chain has TRBV6-6 and TRBJ1-1; D unclear. The germline V gene has CDR1 MNHNY and CDR2 SVGAGI (reference sequence). This CDR3 has 17 residues. The CDR3 loop reads CTSSYSTRRLDGTEAFF. The CDR3 bases are TGTACCAGCAGTTACTCGACAAGGCGCTTGGACGGCACTGAAGCTTTCTTT.

This clonotype was counted between two and nine times. CDR3 residues: CASSQLPAGQVKRAFF. In DNA, the CDR3 is TGCGCCAGCAGTCAATTGCCCGCGGGACAGGTTAAACGAGCTTTCTTT. The chain employs TRBV23-1 and TRBJ1-1, with 8 bases that match TRBD1. TRBV23-1 is placed among ORFs of uncertain function. V lost 1 base and J lost 10; bases outside the gene matches: 14. The CDR3 consists of 16 residues.

The chain carries TRBV6-4 and TRBJ2-1; 11 positions match TRBD2. V dropped 5 bases and J dropped 7; count of bases not matched to a gene: 7. The CDR3 covers 15 residues. CDR1 MRHNA and CDR2 SNTAGT come from the germline V gene. The CDR3 here is CASSTLAGGGNEQFF. The CDR3 nucleotides read TGTGCCAGCAGTACCCTAGCGGGAGGAGGGAATGAGCAGTTCTTC.